This T cell receptor (beta chain) stems from a study of blood T cell repertoires in COVID-19. Across the whole study: COVID-19 samples, acute and convalescent, were from the United States, Italy and Spain. Nucleic acid was either cDNA or gDNA, and it came from T cells, B-cell-depleted T cells, or PBMCs.

Per the authors' pipeline: Reference gene primer amplification yielded estimated nucleated cell counts. TCRdb's table, derived via immunoSEQ multiplex PCR, lists solely in-frame clones and lacks some. The V and J calls and clone size were taken over from that table, and D and trimming were inferred from the DNA. This sample carries fewer than 100,000 clones, roughly 91% of them seen once, and the ten largest clones take 1.9%. Germline assignment: CDR1 SGHNT and CDR2 YENEEA. The CDR3 totals 16 residues. V lost 0 bases to trimming and J lost 3 bases; unmatched junction nucleotides: 4. The origin of this receptor is a woman between 50 and 59 years old in a cohort sampled during active COVID-19. The chain combines TRBV11-3 with TRBJ2-1; 8 bases are a match to TRBD2. The sample taken for sequencing was peripheral blood. CDR3 nucleotide sequence: TGTGCCAGCAGCTTAGATCGGGGGACTAGCTACAATGAGCAGTTCTTC. It is translated as CASSLDRGTSYNEQFF.